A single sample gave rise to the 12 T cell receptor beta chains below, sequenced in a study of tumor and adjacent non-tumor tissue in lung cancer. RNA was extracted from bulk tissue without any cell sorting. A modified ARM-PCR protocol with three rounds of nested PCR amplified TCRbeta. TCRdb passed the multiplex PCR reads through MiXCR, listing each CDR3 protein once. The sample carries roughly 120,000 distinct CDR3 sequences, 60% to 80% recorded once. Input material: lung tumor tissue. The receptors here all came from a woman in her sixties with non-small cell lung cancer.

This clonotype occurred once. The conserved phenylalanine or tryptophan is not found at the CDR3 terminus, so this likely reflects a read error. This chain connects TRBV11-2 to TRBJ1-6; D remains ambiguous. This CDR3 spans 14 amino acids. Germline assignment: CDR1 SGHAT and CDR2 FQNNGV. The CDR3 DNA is TGTGCCAGCAGTTTAGAAGCAAGTAATTCACGCCTCCACCTT. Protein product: CASSLEASNSRLHL.

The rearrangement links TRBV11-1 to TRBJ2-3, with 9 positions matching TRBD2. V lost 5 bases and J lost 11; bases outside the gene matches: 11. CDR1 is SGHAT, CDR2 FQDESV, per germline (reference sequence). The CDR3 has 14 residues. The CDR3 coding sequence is TGTGCCAGCAGCCCGGGACTAGCAGGAGATGAGCAGTATTTT. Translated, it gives CASSPGLAGDEQYF.

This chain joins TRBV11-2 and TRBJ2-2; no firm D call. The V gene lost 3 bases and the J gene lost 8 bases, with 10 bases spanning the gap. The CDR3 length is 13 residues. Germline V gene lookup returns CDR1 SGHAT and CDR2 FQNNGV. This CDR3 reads CASSLLNAGELFF. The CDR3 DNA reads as TGTGCCAGCAGCTTGCTGAACGCTGGGGAGCTGTTTTTT.

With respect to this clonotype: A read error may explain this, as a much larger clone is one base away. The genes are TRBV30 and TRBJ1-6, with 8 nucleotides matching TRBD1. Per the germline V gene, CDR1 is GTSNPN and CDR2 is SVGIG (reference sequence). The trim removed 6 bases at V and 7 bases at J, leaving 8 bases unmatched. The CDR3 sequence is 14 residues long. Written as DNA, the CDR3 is TGTGCCTGTACCGTGACAGGGGCAAATTCACCCCTCCACTTT. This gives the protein CACTVTGANSPLHF.

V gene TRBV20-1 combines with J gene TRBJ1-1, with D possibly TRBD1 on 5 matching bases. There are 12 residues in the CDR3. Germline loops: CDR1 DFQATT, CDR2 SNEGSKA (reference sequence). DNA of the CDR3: TGCAGCGTGACATCATCGGGGGCTGAAGCTTTCTTT. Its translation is CSVTSSGAEAFF.

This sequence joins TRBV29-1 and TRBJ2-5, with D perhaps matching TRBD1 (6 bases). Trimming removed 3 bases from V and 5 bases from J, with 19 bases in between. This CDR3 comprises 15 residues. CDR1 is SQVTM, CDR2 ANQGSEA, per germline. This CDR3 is CSVEGDAGDWETQYF. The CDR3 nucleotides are TGCAGCGTTGAGGGGGACGCAGGGGATTGGGAGACCCAGTACTTC.

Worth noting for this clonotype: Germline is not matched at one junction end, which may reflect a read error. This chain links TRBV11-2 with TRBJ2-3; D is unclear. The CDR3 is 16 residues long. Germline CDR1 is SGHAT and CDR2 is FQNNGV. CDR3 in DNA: TGTGCCAGCAGCCCCAACAGCGTAATTGGAACAGATACGCGGTATTTT. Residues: CASSPNSVIGTDTRYF.

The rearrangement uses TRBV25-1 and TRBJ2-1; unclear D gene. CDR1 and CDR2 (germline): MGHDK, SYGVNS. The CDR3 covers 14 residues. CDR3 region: CAGSIPTLGNEQFF. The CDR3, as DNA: TGTGCTGGCAGTATACCCACCCTAGGGAATGAGCAGTTCTTC.

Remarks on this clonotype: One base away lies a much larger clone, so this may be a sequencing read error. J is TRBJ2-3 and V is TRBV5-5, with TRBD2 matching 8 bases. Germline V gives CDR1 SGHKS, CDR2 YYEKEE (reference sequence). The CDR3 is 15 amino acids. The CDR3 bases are TGTGCCAACAGCTGGGGGCCGGGGGGGACAGATACGCAGTATTTT. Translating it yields CANSWGPGGTDTQYF.

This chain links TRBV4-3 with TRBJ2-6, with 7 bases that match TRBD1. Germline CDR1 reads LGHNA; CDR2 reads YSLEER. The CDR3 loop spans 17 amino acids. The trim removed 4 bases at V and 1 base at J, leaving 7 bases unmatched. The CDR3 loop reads CASSRGQDSSGANVLTF. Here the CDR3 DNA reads TGCGCCAGCAGCCGAGGACAGGATAGTTCTGGGGCCAACGTCCTGACTTTC.

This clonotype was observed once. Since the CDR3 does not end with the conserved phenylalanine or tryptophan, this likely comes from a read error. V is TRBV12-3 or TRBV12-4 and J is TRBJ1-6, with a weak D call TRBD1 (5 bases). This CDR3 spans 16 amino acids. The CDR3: CASSLALSRDHSSLHL. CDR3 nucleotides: TGTGCCAGCAGTTTAGCGCTGAGCAGGGATCATTCATCCCTCCACCTT.

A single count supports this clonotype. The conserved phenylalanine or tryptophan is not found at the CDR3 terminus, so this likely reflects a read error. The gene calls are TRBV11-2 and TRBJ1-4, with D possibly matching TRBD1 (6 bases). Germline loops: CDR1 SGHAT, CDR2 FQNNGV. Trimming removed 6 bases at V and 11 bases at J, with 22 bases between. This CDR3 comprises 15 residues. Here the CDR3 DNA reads TGTGCCAGCAGTCGAGTTACAGGGTACGGTGAGAAACTGTTTTCT. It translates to CASSRVTGYGEKLFS.